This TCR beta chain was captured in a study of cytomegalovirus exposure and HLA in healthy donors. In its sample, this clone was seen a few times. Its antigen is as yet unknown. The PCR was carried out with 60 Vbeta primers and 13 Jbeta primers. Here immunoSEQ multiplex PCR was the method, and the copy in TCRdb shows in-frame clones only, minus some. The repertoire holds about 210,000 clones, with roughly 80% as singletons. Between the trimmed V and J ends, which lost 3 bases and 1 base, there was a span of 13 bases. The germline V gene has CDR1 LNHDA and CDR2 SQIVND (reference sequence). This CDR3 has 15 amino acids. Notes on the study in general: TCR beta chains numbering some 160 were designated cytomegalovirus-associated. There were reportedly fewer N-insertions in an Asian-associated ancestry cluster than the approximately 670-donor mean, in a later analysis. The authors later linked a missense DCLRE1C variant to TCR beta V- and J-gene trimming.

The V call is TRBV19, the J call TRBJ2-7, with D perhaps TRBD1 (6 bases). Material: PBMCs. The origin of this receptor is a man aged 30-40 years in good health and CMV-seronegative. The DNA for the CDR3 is TGTGCCAGTAGTATTAGGACAGACAATTCCTACGAGCAGTACTTC. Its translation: CASSIRTDNSYEQYF.